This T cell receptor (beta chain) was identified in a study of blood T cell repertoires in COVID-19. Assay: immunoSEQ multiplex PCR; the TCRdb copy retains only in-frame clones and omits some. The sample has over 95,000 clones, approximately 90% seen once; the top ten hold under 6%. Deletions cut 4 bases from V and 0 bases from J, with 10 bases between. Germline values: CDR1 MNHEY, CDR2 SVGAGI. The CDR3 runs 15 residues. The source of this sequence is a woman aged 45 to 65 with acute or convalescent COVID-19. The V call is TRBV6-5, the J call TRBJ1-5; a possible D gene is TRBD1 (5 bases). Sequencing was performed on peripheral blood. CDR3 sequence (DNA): TGTGCCAGCAGTTTGGGACTGTCTAGCAATCAGCCCCAGCATTTT. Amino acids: CASSLGLSSNQPQHF.